This T cell receptor beta chain was documented in a study of Ad26.COV2.S vaccination and SARS-CoV-2 variants. Overall study: Participant was drawn from the COV1001 Ad26.COV2.S trial arm. Intramuscular Ad26.COV2.S at 5x10^10 or 1x10^11 viral particles.

As for treatment: some 20 received Ad26.COV2.S at low or high dose, single or two shots; 5 received placebo; per-sample allocation not given. It was on day 63 after the first vaccine or placebo injection that samples were taken. Recruitment in Boston yielded a donor of adult age, 18-55 years. Profiled with immunoSEQ multiplex PCR; TCRdb holds only in-frame clones, not every one. The table includes roughly 700,000 clones, around 89% detected once. The CDR3 spans 16 residues. Unmatched junction bases numbered 5, after V lost 1 base and J lost 1 base. From germline, CDR1 is SGHVS and CDR2 FQNEAQ. This sequence was found in a person between 18 and 65 years old who received the Ad26.COV2.S COVID-19 vaccine or a placebo. The sample in question was peripheral blood, obtained in a trial of Ad26.COV2.S vaccine versus placebo. The chain is built from TRBV7-8 and TRBJ2-7; 9 nucleotides line up with TRBD2. The CDR3 nucleotides read TGTGCCAGCAGCTTAGAGGGCGGGAGGGGATCCTACGAGCAGTACTTC. Translation: CASSLEGGRGSYEQYF.